Presented here are 13 T cell receptor beta chains from one specimen sequenced in a study of T cells in Graves' hyperthyroidism and ophthalmopathy. Amplification yielded TCR beta CDR3 regions, with RNA transcripts as the source. First-round RT-PCR of the TCR CDR3 relied on the HTBI primer set. TCRdb analysed the multiplex PCR reads with MiXCR anew, one entry per CDR3 protein. The sample has more than 450,000 distinct CDR3 sequences; 14% are singletons. Sequencing input: blood. All receptors come from a woman in her thirties or forties with Graves' hyperthyroidism.

The gene calls are TRBV20-1 and TRBJ2-5; D ambiguous. The CDR3 is 13 residues long. Germline values: CDR1 DFQATT, CDR2 SNEGSKA (reference sequence). V was shortened by 2 bases and J by 4 bases, with 11 bases between the two germline ends. CDR3 loop: CSARIRIVETQYF. The CDR3 DNA is TGCAGTGCTAGAATACGGATAGTAGAGACCCAGTACTTC.

The rearrangement uses TRBV6-5 and TRBJ2-5; 11 bases align to TRBD2. Germline CDR1 reads MNHEY; CDR2 reads SVGAGI. The CDR3 is 17 residues long. V gave up 2 bases and J gave up 2 bases; unmatched junction bases: 7. The CDR3 reads CASSYTLAGAEQETQYF. In DNA form, the CDR3 reads TGTGCCAGCAGTTACACACTAGCGGGAGCAGAACAAGAGACCCAGTACTTC.

As DNA, the CDR3 is TGTGCCAGCTCAAATCCCGGGACAAACACTGAAGCTTTCTTT. Encoded protein: CASSNPGTNTEAFF. The chain joins TRBV18 to TRBJ1-1; possible D gene TRBD1, 6 bases. With 5 bases removed from V and 2 bases from J, the gap between germline ends came to 12 bases. Germline CDR1 and CDR2: KGHSH and LQKENI. The CDR3 runs 14 residues.

This clonotype was seen repeatedly, ten times or more. This chain links TRBV30 with TRBJ1-5; a weak D match, TRBD1 (5 bases). The V and J ends lost 3 bases and 5 bases respectively, with 14 bases between them. Germline V gene data show CDR1 as GTSNPN and CDR2 as SVGIG (reference sequence). CDR3 size: 14 residues. The CDR3 nucleotides are TGTGCCTGGAGCCTACAGGAGTTTCATCAGCCCCAGCATTTT. The encoded protein is CAWSLQEFHQPQHF.

The chain has TRBV5-4 and TRBJ1-2; D not resolved. The CDR3 loop spans 13 amino acids. V lost 2 bases and J lost 0, with 5 bases in between. Germline lookup yields CDR1 SGHNT and CDR2 YYREEE (reference sequence). In nucleotides, the CDR3 is TGTGCCAGCAGCTTAATGTCTAACTATGGCTACACCTTC. Its protein product is CASSLMSNYGYTF.

This clonotype was found many times. The CDR3 spells CASSQDRLGEAFF. CDR3 DNA: TGTGCCAGCAGCCAAGACAGATTGGGTGAAGCTTTCTTT. This chain uses TRBV6-2 or TRBV6-3 with TRBJ1-1; a possible D gene is TRBD1 (5 bases). The CDR3 is 13 residues long. Germline V gene data show CDR1 as MNHEY and CDR2 as SVGEGT. Trimming cost V 6 bases and J 7 bases, with 15 bases left between them.

The V gene is TRBV20-1, the J gene TRBJ1-6; a weak D match, TRBD1 (5 bases). The CDR3 is 13 amino acids. Per germline, CDR1 DFQATT and CDR2 SNEGSKA (reference sequence). The V and J ends lost 5 bases and 10 bases respectively, with 15 bases between them. In DNA, the CDR3 is TGCAGTGCTGAAAGGGGAGGGGAGTCACCCCTCCACTTT. Its translation: CSAERGGESPLHF.

This clonotype appeared a single time. The chain has TRBV12-3 or TRBV12-4 and TRBJ2-5, with 9 bases matching TRBD2. After removal of 4 bases from V and 1 base from J, the junction contained 4 bases not matched to a gene. This CDR3 region has 15 residues. The CDR3 here is CASSSRLAAQETQYF. The CDR3 DNA follows: TGTGCCAGCAGTTCTCGACTAGCGGCCCAAGAGACCCAGTACTTC.

This clonotype was counted ten times or more. This chain joins TRBV24-1 and TRBJ2-3; the match to TRBD1 covers 7 bases. With 3 bases clipped from V and 3 bases from J, the junction kept 8 bases outside the gene matches. The V gene's germline CDR1 is KGHDR and CDR2 SFDVKD. The CDR3 is 16 residues long. The CDR3 region has the DNA TGTGCCACCAGTGATGGCAGACAGGGCAGGACAGATACGCAGTATTTT. This gives the protein CATSDGRQGRTDTQYF.

This clonotype was observed a handful of times. The chain has TRBV29-1 and TRBJ2-7; the match to TRBD2 covers 7 bases. CDR1 is SQVTM, CDR2 ANQGSEA, per germline. Trimming at V came to 3 bases and at J to 1 base, leaving 9 bases not matched to a gene. This CDR3 contains 15 residues. The DNA of the CDR3 is TGCAGCGTTGACGGCCGGGCTAGCGGTTCCTACGAGCAGTACTTC. The encoded protein is CSVDGRASGSYEQYF.

This clonotype was seen ten or more times. The J gene is TRBJ1-5, the V gene TRBV28, with D possibly being TRBD1 (5 bases). The CDR3 sequence is 12 residues long. Germline V gene lookup returns CDR1 MDHEN and CDR2 SYDVKM. V gave up 9 bases and J gave up 7 bases, with 13 bases separating them. The CDR3 here is CASGQVAQPQHF. The CDR3 bases are TGTGCCAGTGGACAAGTGGCCCAGCCCCAGCATTTT. Together with reference TRBV28 and TRBJ1-5, the CDR3 gives the full variable domain: DVKVTQSSRYLVKRTGEKVFLECVQDMDHENMFWYRQDPGLGLRLIYFSYDVKMKEKGDIPEGYSVSREKKERFSLILESASTNQTSMYLCASGQVAQPQHFGDGTRLSIL.

This clonotype was counted at least ten times. The chain couples TRBV28 to TRBJ2-7; maybe TRBD1 (7 bases). CDR1 and CDR2 from the germline V gene are MDHEN and SYDVKM. V was cut by 6 bases and J by 0 bases, with 21 bases left in between. CDR3 length: 17 amino acids. CDR3 nucleotide sequence: TGTGCCAGCAGGTCGGGCAGGGGGGCCCAACACTCCTACGAGCAGTACTTC. As protein: CASRSGRGAQHSYEQYF. The variable domain in full, with the rest retrieved from reference TRBV28 and TRBJ2-7, is DVKVTQSSRYLVKRTGEKVFLECVQDMDHENMFWYRQDPGLGLRLIYFSYDVKMKEKGDIPEGYSVSREKKERFSLILESASTNQTSMYLCASRSGRGAQHSYEQYFGPGTRLTVT.

This clonotype was seen ten or more times. Here the CDR3 DNA reads TGTGCCAGCAGCTTAACTGTGGAAATGTCCTACGAGCAGTTCTTC. This translates into CASSLTVEMSYEQFF. The chain recombines TRBV11-2 with TRBJ2-7; D remains ambiguous. TRBJ2-1 matches the DNA end more closely, so the J call is doubtful. Germline V gene lookup returns CDR1 SGHAT and CDR2 FQNNGV. This CDR3 comprises 15 residues.